The clone carrying this T cell receptor beta chain has a single count. The sample comes from a study of cytomegalovirus exposure and HLA in healthy donors. After removal of 5 bases from V and 4 bases from J, the junction contained 16 bases not matched to a gene. The CDR3 is 18 amino acids. Germline V CDR1 and CDR2: MDHEN, SYDVKM. PCR involved 60 Vbeta and 13 Jbeta primers. TCRdb's copy holds only in-frame clones and misses some; the assay was immunoSEQ multiplex PCR. The table has under 200,000 clones, 81% seen once. Material for sequencing was PBMCs. The chain couples TRBV28 to TRBJ1-4; TRBD1 agrees at 7 bases. This clonotype originated in a man aged 50 to 59 in good health and CMV-seropositive. CDR3 protein: CASSANTGTPGGNEKLFF. CDR3 DNA sequence: TGTGCCAGCAGTGCCAATACCGGGACGCCAGGGGGTAATGAAAAACTGTTTTTT.